The 28 T cell receptor beta chains listed next were all sequenced from one sample in a study of graft-versus-host responses after intestinal transplantation listed by TCRdb under 2021. Explained via the paper, the time point label denotes: cells obtained before transplantation from donor or recipient. Preparation of the library involved the immunoSEQ multiplex PCR assay. Here the immuneACCESS table is served through TCRdb, limited to in-frame sequences with V and J called. Missing clones are a known gap in these copies; in checked studies unresolved V genes cover under half, and the rest lacks a known reason. The sample table contains over 80,000 clones; only one count was recorded for 91% of them. The leading ten clones occupy about 0.18% of the sample. Their antigens remain unidentified. The sequencing here drew on unstimulated CD4+ T cells sorted from spleen or lymph node cells, taken before transplant. The receptors come from a human donor who was the organ donor for an intestinal transplant.

The gene calls are TRBV10-3 and TRBJ2-5; TRBD2 is a possible D gene (6 bases). With 4 bases removed from V and 3 bases from J, the gap between germline ends came to 12 bases. This CDR3 spans 14 amino acids. CDR1 is ENHRY, CDR2 SYGVKD, per germline. As DNA, the CDR3 is TGTGCCATCAGTGGATTCGGGGGAAAAGAGACCCAGTACTTC. This sequence encodes CAISGFGGKETQYF.

The V and J genes are TRBV5-6 and TRBJ2-2; D gene ambiguous. Looked up from germline, CDR1 is SGHDT and CDR2 is YYEEEE. Trimming took 4 bases from V and 3 from J, leaving 10 bases between them. CDR3 length: 14 residues. CDR3 loop: CASSLRLHTGELFF. The DNA of the CDR3 is TGTGCCAGCAGCCTGCGCCTACACACCGGGGAGCTGTTTTTT.

The chain carries TRBV7-9 and TRBJ1-5, with 7 nucleotides matching TRBD1. The germline gives CDR1 SEHNR, CDR2 FQNEAQ (reference sequence). CDR3 length equals 14 residues. Trimming took 4 bases from V and 2 from J; bases not matched to a gene: 2. CDR3 protein: CASSSGQGNQPQHF. The CDR3 bases are TGTGCCAGCAGCTCCGGACAGGGCAATCAGCCCCAGCATTTT.

The CDR3 loop is CASSPGTGGREQYF. For the CDR3, the DNA is TGTGCCAGCAGCCCTGGGACAGGGGGTCGGGAGCAGTACTTC. The chain is built from TRBV4-2 and TRBJ2-5; 11 nucleotides agree with TRBD1. This CDR3 spans 14 amino acids. V dropped 4 bases and J dropped 11; count of bases not matched to a gene: 9. Germline loops: CDR1 LGHNA, CDR2 YNFKEQ.

CDR3 protein: CASSLLAGGINEQYF. The CDR3 nucleotides read TGTGCCAGCAGCCTACTAGCGGGGGGTATCAACGAGCAGTACTTC. The V and J genes are TRBV2 and TRBJ2-7, with 12 nucleotides matching TRBD2. After removal of 6 bases from V and 5 bases from J, the junction contained 8 bases not matched to a gene. Germline V CDR1 and CDR2: SNHLY, FYNNEI. This CDR3 has 15 residues.

This clone was found once. The chain has TRBV2 and TRBJ1-2; D unclear. Germline V gene data show CDR1 as SNHLY and CDR2 as FYNNEI. The CDR3 loop spans 15 amino acids. V lost 7 bases and J lost 4, with 19 bases in between. CDR3 nucleotides: TGTGCCAGCACACCCCCCTACCGATCGAGCTATGGCTACACCTTC. Translated, it gives CASTPPYRSSYGYTF.

The chain joins TRBV9 to TRBJ2-1, with D possibly matching TRBD2 (5 bases). This CDR3 spans 14 amino acids. Germline CDR1 is SGDLS and CDR2 is YYNGEE. V was pared by 2 bases and J by 3 bases, with 9 bases between. The CDR3 DNA sequence: TGTGCCAGCAGCGTGGTTAGCGTCTACAATGAGCAGTTCTTC. Amino acids: CASSVVSVYNEQFF.

This chain uses TRBV5-1 with TRBJ2-7; 9 positions match TRBD1. Germline V gene data show CDR1 as SGHRS and CDR2 as YFSETQ. The CDR3 spans 13 residues. V was pared by 7 bases and J by 3 bases, with 5 bases of the junction left unmatched. The DNA for the CDR3 is TGCGCCAGCCGACCGGGACAGGGCTACGAGCAGTACTTC. Translation: CASRPGQGYEQYF.

The J gene is TRBJ2-5, the V gene TRBV19; unclear D gene. The end of the DNA is better explained by TRBJ2-7, so the J call may be wrong. This CDR3 comprises 14 residues. Germline V gene sequence: CDR1 LNHDA, CDR2 SQIVND (reference sequence). CDR3 bases: TGTGCCAGTAGTAGCCTTTCGATTGACTACGAGCAGTACTTC. Amino acid sequence: CASSSLSIDYEQYF.

The chain joins TRBV7-7 to TRBJ2-2; 8 nucleotides agree with TRBD2. The CDR3 covers 14 residues. Germline assignment: CDR1 SSHAT and CDR2 FNYEAQ (reference sequence). V gave up 5 bases and J gave up 7 bases; unmatched junction bases: 6. CDR3 sequence: CASSLSGAGGELFF. CDR3 sequence (DNA): TGTGCCAGCAGCCTTAGCGGGGCCGGCGGGGAGCTGTTTTTT.

The V and J genes are TRBV7-2 and TRBJ2-3; 9 positions match TRBD2. The CDR3 sequence is 15 residues long. Germline V CDR1 and CDR2: SGHTA, FQGNSA. The trim removed 1 base at V and 2 bases at J, leaving 1 base unmatched. The CDR3 protein is CASSLVGLATDTQYF. DNA of the CDR3: TGTGCCAGCAGCTTAGTGGGACTAGCCACAGATACGCAGTATTTT.

The chain has TRBV25-1 and TRBJ1-1, with 8 bases lining up with TRBD1. Unmatched junction bases numbered 4, after V lost 6 bases and J lost 1 base. Germline loops: CDR1 MGHDK, CDR2 SYGVNS. This CDR3 is built from 14 residues. CDR3: CASSRTGPNTEAFF. The CDR3 nucleotides are TGTGCCAGCAGCCGGACAGGGCCGAACACTGAAGCTTTCTTT.

The chain links TRBV7-2 to TRBJ2-1; 10 bases are a match to TRBD1. From germline, CDR1 is SGHTA and CDR2 FQGNSA. Trimming removed 10 bases from V and 8 bases from J; junction bases left unmatched: 8. The CDR3 has 13 residues. CDR3 sequence reads: CAKRGQGSDEQFF. The CDR3 DNA reads TGTGCCAAACGGGGACAGGGGAGCGATGAGCAGTTCTTC.

The V gene is TRBV11-2, the J gene TRBJ2-7; weak D call: TRBD1 (7 bases). The CDR3 loop spans 16 amino acids. The germline CDR1 and CDR2 sequences are SGHAT and FQNNGV. V was pared by 0 bases and J by 4 bases, with 16 bases between. The CDR3 region has the DNA TGTGCCAGCAGCTTAGATCCAGGAGGGGGCCGTTACGAGCAGTACTTC. It yields the protein CASSLDPGGGRYEQYF.

This clone has only a few counts. This sample includes further DNA sequences coding for the same CDR3. This chain links TRBV5-1 with TRBJ2-1; tentative D call: TRBD2 (5 bases). Trimming pared 0 bases from V and 5 bases from J, leaving 9 bases between. In germline, CDR1 is SGHRS, CDR2 YFSETQ. The CDR3 totals 14 residues. The CDR3 region has the DNA TGCGCCAGCAGCTTGGGGGCGGGTAACAATGAGCAGTTCTTC. It codes for CASSLGAGNNEQFF.

The rearrangement joins TRBV6-5 to TRBJ1-1, with 7 nucleotides matching TRBD1. V was pared by 8 bases and J by 6 bases, with 9 bases of the junction left unmatched. The CDR3 spans 13 residues. Germline values: CDR1 MNHEY, CDR2 SVGAGI. The CDR3 loop is CASWELDRAEAFF. Written as DNA, the CDR3 is TGTGCCAGCTGGGAATTAGACAGGGCTGAAGCTTTCTTT.

The V gene is TRBV5-1, the J gene TRBJ2-1; 12 nucleotides align to TRBD2. CDR3 size: 19 residues. Germline V lookup: CDR1 SGHRS, CDR2 YFSETQ. Trimming removed 4 bases from V and 4 bases from J; junction bases left unmatched: 15. The CDR3 nucleotides are TGCGCCAGCAGCGTCGGACTAGCGGGGTTGGTGTGGGCTTACAATGAGCAGTTCTTC. This encodes CASSVGLAGLVWAYNEQFF.

This rearrangement joins TRBV7-3 to TRBJ1-4; 8 bases align to TRBD1. Germline loops: CDR1 SGHTA, CDR2 FQGTGA. The CDR3 is made up of 15 amino acids. Trimming took 3 bases from V and 5 from J; bases not matched to a gene: 5. This CDR3 reads CASSFTGGANEKLFF. In DNA, the CDR3 is TGTGCCAGCAGCTTTACAGGGGGGGCCAATGAAAAACTGTTTTTT.

The chain carries TRBV9 and TRBJ2-7, with 10 nucleotides matching TRBD2. Germline CDR1 and CDR2: SGDLS and YYNGEE. V gave up 0 bases and J gave up 5 bases; unmatched junction bases: 5. This CDR3 has 15 amino acids. CDR3 in DNA: TGTGCCAGCAGCGTAGGAGGGACTAGCGTCAACGAGCAGTACTTC. It specifies CASSVGGTSVNEQYF. The full variable domain, in which reference TRBV9 and TRBJ2-7 provide the parts outside the CDR3, is DSGVTQTPKHLITATGQRVTLRCSPRSGDLSVYWYQQSLDQGLQFLIQYYNGEERAKGNILERFSAQQFPDLHSELNLSSLELGDSALYFCASSVGGTSVNEQYFGPGTRLTVT.

This clone was recorded only once. This chain joins TRBV4-1 and TRBJ2-7; 7 bases align to TRBD1. The CDR3 runs 17 residues. Germline V lookup: CDR1 MGHRA, CDR2 YSYEKL. With 3 bases clipped from V and 0 bases from J, the junction kept 11 bases outside the gene matches. The chain's CDR3 is CASSQRVRDSFSYEQYF. In DNA form, the CDR3 reads TGCGCCAGCAGCCAGAGGGTTAGGGACAGCTTCTCCTACGAGCAGTACTTC.

As for this clone: At one end the junction does not follow the germline gene, possibly because of a read error. The sample carries other DNA sequences with the same CDR3. The chain couples TRBV7-3 to TRBJ1-2; 7 bases agree with TRBD1. This CDR3 region has 14 residues. The germline V gene encodes CDR1 SGHTA and CDR2 FQGTGA. CDR3 bases: TGTGCTAGCAGCCCTGGGACAGAGAGCTATGGCTACACCTTC. This sequence encodes CASSPGTESYGYTF.

The V call is TRBV7-8, the J call TRBJ1-1, with 8 bases matching TRBD1. CDR1 is SGHVS, CDR2 FQNEAQ, per germline. This CDR3 spans 16 amino acids. V dropped 5 bases and J dropped 5; count of bases not matched to a gene: 13. The CDR3 nucleotides are TGTGCCAGCAGCGGACACAGGGGGGGGTTAGTGACTGAAGCTTTCTTT. This gives the protein CASSGHRGGLVTEAFF.

This rearrangement joins TRBV5-6 to TRBJ2-1; 12 bases are shared with TRBD2. The CDR3 contains 15 residues. The junction had 7 bases not matched to a gene; V was cut back by 4 bases and J by 8 bases. Germline CDR1 and CDR2: SGHDT and YYEEEE. CDR3 bases: TGTGCCAGCAGCAAAAGGACTAGCGGGGAGGATGAGCAGTTCTTC. Amino acid sequence: CASSKRTSGEDEQFF.

The genes are TRBV4-3 and TRBJ1-2, with 10 bases lining up with TRBD1. Germline-derived CDR1 and CDR2 are LGHNA and YSLEER. V shed 0 bases, J shed 5 bases, and the junction held 3 bases outside the gene matches. The CDR3 loop spans 15 amino acids. The CDR3 DNA reads as TGCGCCAGCAGCCAAGAGGACAGGGGGAGGTATGGCTACACCTTC. Its translation: CASSQEDRGRYGYTF.

The chain uses TRBV21-1 and TRBJ1-1; whether TRBD1, the table's D call, matches the DNA was not checked. TRBV21-1 is a pseudogene. The CDR3 runs to 13 residues. The CDR3 loop reads CASSRGLNTEAFF. The CDR3 DNA reads as TGTGCCAGCAGTAGGGGTTTGAACACTGAAGCTTTCTTT.

This clone came up once. The chain carries TRBV7-9 and TRBJ2-7; 10 positions agree with TRBD1. The germline V gene encodes CDR1 SEHNR and CDR2 FQNEAQ (reference sequence). V was clipped by 5 bases and J by 3 bases; unmatched bases: 10. CDR3 length: 16 amino acids. The CDR3 here is CASSTHRQGASYEQYF. CDR3 in DNA: TGTGCCAGCAGCACCCACAGACAGGGGGCCAGCTACGAGCAGTACTTC.

Only one count was recorded for this clone. The chain links TRBV10-3 to TRBJ2-1; the match to TRBD2 covers 7 bases. V was pared by 6 bases and J by 4 bases, with 9 bases of the junction left unmatched. Per the germline V gene, CDR1 is ENHRY and CDR2 is SYGVKD. The length of the CDR3 is 15 residues. CDR3 DNA sequence: TGTGCCATCAGGGAAAGCGGGGTTGGGTACAATGAGCAGTTCTTC. Its translation is CAIRESGVGYNEQFF.

V gene TRBV7-3 combines with J gene TRBJ2-1, with 16 bases matching TRBD2. Germline trimming cut 5 bases from V and 8 bases from J; bases unmatched to any gene: 9. Germline V gives CDR1 SGHTA, CDR2 FQGTGA. This CDR3 is built from 17 residues. CDR3 in DNA: TGTGCCAGCAGCACAAATAGGGGACTAGCGGGGGGGGATGAGCAGTTCTTC. Residues: CASSTNRGLAGGDEQFF.